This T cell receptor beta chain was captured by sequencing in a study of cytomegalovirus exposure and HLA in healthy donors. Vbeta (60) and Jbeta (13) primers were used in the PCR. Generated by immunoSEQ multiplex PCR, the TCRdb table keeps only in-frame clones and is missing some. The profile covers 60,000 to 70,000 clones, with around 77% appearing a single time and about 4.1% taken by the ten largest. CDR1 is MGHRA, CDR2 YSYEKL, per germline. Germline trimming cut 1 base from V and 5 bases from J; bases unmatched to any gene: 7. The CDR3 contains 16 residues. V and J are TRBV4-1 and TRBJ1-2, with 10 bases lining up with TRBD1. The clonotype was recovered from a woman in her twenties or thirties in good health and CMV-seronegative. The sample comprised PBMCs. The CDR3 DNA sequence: TGCGCCAGCAGCCAAGCGAAGACAGGGGGCCTTTATGGCTACACCTTC. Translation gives CASSQAKTGGLYGYTF.